These 21 T cell receptor beta chains originate from one sample sequenced in a study of PD-1 blockade in classical Hodgkin lymphoma. Every one of the patients relapsed after autologous stem cell transplantation (brentuximab vedotin exposure was variable). Isolation of CD4+ T cells from thawed PBMCs was performed by magnetic negative selection. The protocol was immunoSEQ multiplex PCR, while the TCRdb copy is restricted to in-frame clones and leaves out a portion. The table records 15,000 to 20,000 clones, around four fifths of them present only once. The sequencing used CD4+ T cells from blood, collected at baseline. The receptors derive from a human donor with classical Hodgkin lymphoma.

The chain employs TRBV6-5 and TRBJ2-5; no reliable D call. The germline V and J ends were trimmed by 2 bases and 1 base, with 8 bases remaining between them. Germline-derived CDR1 and CDR2 are MNHEY and SVGAGI. CDR3 length: 14 amino acids. CDR3 in amino acids: CASSYGLGQETQYF. The CDR3 DNA is TGTGCCAGCAGTTACGGCCTGGGCCAAGAGACCCAGTACTTC.

This clone was detected only a few times. The chain uses TRBV10-3 and TRBJ2-7; the match to TRBD2 covers 7 bases. The trim removed 3 bases at V and 3 bases at J, leaving 8 bases unmatched. Germline V lookup: CDR1 ENHRY, CDR2 SYGVKD. The CDR3 contains 15 residues. CDR3: CAISDRGLVNYEQYF. The DNA of the CDR3 is TGTGCCATCAGTGATCGCGGACTAGTGAACTACGAGCAGTACTTC.

The chain combines TRBV7-6 with TRBJ1-2; 10 bases line up with TRBD1. The CDR3 has 15 amino acids. Trimming took 2 bases from V and 2 from J; bases not matched to a gene: 2. The germline CDR1 and CDR2 sequences are SGHVS and FNYEAQ. The CDR3 loop reads CASSLRTGGNYGYTF. The DNA for the CDR3 is TGTGCCAGCAGCTTAAGGACAGGGGGAAACTATGGCTACACCTTC. Using reference TRBV7-6 and TRBJ1-2 for the parts outside the CDR3, the full variable domain is GAGVSQSPRYKVTKRGQDVALRCDPISGHVSLYWYRQALGQGPEFLTYFNYEAQQDKSGLPNDRFSAERPEGSISTLTIQRTEQRDSAMYRCASSLRTGGNYGYTFGSGTRLTVV.

The genes are TRBV19 and TRBJ1-5, with a tentative D call TRBD1 (5 bases). Germline V gives CDR1 LNHDA, CDR2 SQIVND (reference sequence). The CDR3 has 13 residues. Trimming removed 5 bases at V and 4 bases at J, with 9 bases between. The CDR3 DNA reads as TGTGCCAGTAGTCTAAGGGGAAATCAGCCCCAGCATTTT. Amino acid sequence: CASSLRGNQPQHF.

The genes are TRBV20-1 and TRBJ2-5, with unresolved D. CDR3 length: 11 residues. Germline-derived CDR1 and CDR2 are DFQATT and SNEGSKA (reference sequence). The ends were cut back, 5 bases at V and 5 bases at J, with 9 bases in the middle. The CDR3 nucleotides are TGCAGTGCTTACCCGCGGGAGACCCAGTACTTC. Translating gives CSAYPRETQYF.

This rearrangement joins TRBV19 to TRBJ2-4; D not resolved. Germline loops: CDR1 LNHDA, CDR2 SQIVND (reference sequence). Trimming removed 4 bases from V and 0 bases from J, with 4 bases in between. The CDR3 spans 13 residues. CDR3 DNA: TGTGCCAGTAGTACCTTAGCCAAAAACATTCAGTACTTC. This encodes CASSTLAKNIQYF.

The chain recombines TRBV10-3 with TRBJ1-6; TRBD1 matches at 7 bases. Germline values: CDR1 ENHRY, CDR2 SYGVKD. This CDR3 has 14 residues. The junction had 3 bases not matched to a gene; V was cut back by 4 bases and J by 6 bases. CDR3 sequence reads: CAISVDRVNSPLHF. As DNA, the CDR3 is TGTGCCATCAGTGTTGACAGGGTTAATTCACCCCTCCACTTT.

This clone is a singleton in its sample. The rearrangement uses TRBV10-3 and TRBJ2-1; D remains unclear. Germline CDR1 and CDR2: ENHRY and SYGVKD. V was trimmed by 3 bases and J by 1 base, leaving 7 bases between them. The length of the CDR3 is 14 residues. The DNA of the CDR3 is TGTGCCATCAGTGACAGTGGGTCCTACAATGAGCAGTTCTTC. It is translated as CAISDSGSYNEQFF.

A single count supports this clone. The CDR3 DNA follows: TGTGCCAGCAGTTACAGACTTAATGAAAAACTGTTTTTT. Translated: CASSYRLNEKLFF. This chain joins TRBV6-5 and TRBJ1-4, with D hard to call. The CDR3 loop spans 13 amino acids. CDR1 and CDR2 (germline): MNHEY, SVGAGI. Trimming took off 2 bases at V and 4 bases at J, with 5 bases between the two ends.

This chain connects TRBV7-9 to TRBJ2-1; D not certain. The CDR3 has 13 amino acids. Trimming took off 1 base at V and 10 bases at J, with 11 bases between the two ends. Per germline, CDR1 SEHNR and CDR2 FQNEAQ (reference sequence). Written as DNA, the CDR3 is TGTGCCAGCAGCTTAGTCGTTGAGACCGAGCAGTTCTTC. It specifies CASSLVVETEQFF.

This chain uses TRBV5-8 with TRBJ1-2; D gene unclear. This CDR3 is 13 amino acids long. Germline lookup yields CDR1 SGHTS and CDR2 YDEGEE. V was trimmed by 1 base and J by 7 bases, leaving 11 bases between them. CDR3 in amino acids: CASSLRHGSGYTF. In DNA, the CDR3 is TGTGCCAGCAGCTTGAGACACGGCAGTGGCTACACCTTC.

This clone appeared a single time. The V and J genes are TRBV9 and TRBJ1-2, with a tentative D call TRBD1 (5 bases). In germline, CDR1 is SGDLS, CDR2 YYNGEE. CDR3 length: 13 residues. Trimming removed 4 bases from V and 2 bases from J, with 9 bases in between. CDR3 amino acids: CASSPDRNYGYTF. DNA for the CDR3: TGTGCCAGCAGCCCCGACAGAAACTATGGCTACACCTTC.

In its sample, this clone was seen once. The chain combines TRBV5-1 with TRBJ1-3, with TRBD1 matching 7 bases. Germline trimming cut 4 bases from V and 4 bases from J; bases unmatched to any gene: 8. Looked up from germline, CDR1 is SGHRS and CDR2 is YFSETQ. CDR3 length: 15 amino acids. The CDR3 here is CASSVNRGSGNTIYF. The DNA for the CDR3 is TGCGCCAGCAGCGTAAACAGGGGTTCGGGAAACACCATATATTTT.

This clone has a handful of counts. CDR3 coding DNA: TGTGCCAGCAGCTCGAACACTGAAGCTTTCTTT. Encoded protein: CASSSNTEAFF. The rearrangement uses TRBV7-9 and TRBJ1-1; D ambiguous. Germline V CDR1 and CDR2: SEHNR, FQNEAQ (reference sequence). CDR3 length: 11 amino acids. Trimming cost V 4 bases and J 1 base, with 1 base left between them. Together with reference TRBV7-9 and TRBJ1-1, the CDR3 gives the full variable domain: DTGVSQNPRHKITKRGQNVTFRCDPISEHNRLYWYRQTLGQGPEFLTYFQNEAQLEKSRLLSDRFSAERPKGSFSTLEIQRTEQGDSAMYLCASSSNTEAFFGQGTRLTVV.

The V gene is TRBV11-3, the J gene TRBJ2-7; tentative D call: TRBD1 (5 bases). Germline CDR1 SGHNT, CDR2 YENEEA. V lost 7 bases and J 3 bases, leaving 25 bases between the germline ends. The CDR3 sequence is 17 residues long. In nucleotides, the CDR3 is TGTGCCAGCACCTTCATCGTCCCGATGGGGCAGATCTACGAGCAGTACTTC. Translation gives CASTFIVPMGQIYEQYF.

The V and J genes are TRBV28 and TRBJ2-3; no definite D call. Per germline, CDR1 MDHEN and CDR2 SYDVKM. The CDR3 loop spans 11 amino acids. V was cut by 1 base and J by 4 bases, with 0 bases left in between. In DNA form, the CDR3 reads TGTGCCAGCAGTTTATCAGATACGCAGTATTTT. This gives the protein CASSLSDTQYF.

The chain recombines TRBV6-5 with TRBJ2-7; 11 bases are a match to TRBD2. Trimming at V came to 6 bases and at J to 6 bases, leaving 10 bases not matched to a gene. The CDR3 runs 15 residues. Per the germline V gene, CDR1 is MNHEY and CDR2 is SVGAGI. Here the CDR3 reads CASSRPGTSGSEQYF. CDR3 coding DNA: TGTGCCAGCAGCCGACCCGGGACTAGCGGTAGCGAGCAGTACTTC.

V is TRBV7-5 and J is TRBJ2-5; the D segment call TRBD2 is taken from the table without a DNA check. TRBV7-5 is shown as a pseudogene. This CDR3 contains 15 residues. The CDR3 DNA sequence: TGTGCCAGAAGCGGATCTGGGCTAGCGGAAGAGACCCAGTACTTC. Translated: CARSGSGLAEETQYF.

The chain uses TRBV7-9 and TRBJ2-7; 8 bases agree with TRBD1. Germline CDR1 reads SEHNR; CDR2 reads FQNEAQ (reference sequence). Trimming cost V 5 bases and J 3 bases; bases outside gene matches: 9. The CDR3 sequence is 15 residues long. The CDR3 DNA is TGTGCCAGCAGCCTACCAACCGGGACAGGCTACGAGCAGTACTTC. Amino acids: CASSLPTGTGYEQYF.

The chain's CDR3 is CASSYAGEDEQYF. As DNA, the CDR3 is TGTGCCAGCAGTTACGCAGGGGAGGACGAGCAGTACTTC. V usage is TRBV6-6 and J usage is TRBJ2-7; D tentatively reads TRBD1 or TRBD2 (6 bases each). The CDR3 contains 13 residues. Trimming left V 2 bases short and J 5 bases short, with 10 bases between. Germline CDR1 reads MNHNY; CDR2 reads SVGAGI (reference sequence).

In this sample, this clone turned up once. This chain joins TRBV6-6 and TRBJ2-5, with D possibly TRBD2 on 6 matching bases. The CDR3 runs 15 residues. Per germline, CDR1 MNHNY and CDR2 SVGAGI (reference sequence). V was pared by 2 bases and J by 0 bases, with 10 bases between. Written as DNA, the CDR3 is TGTGCCAGCAGTTACGGTCGGGGGTACCAAGAGACCCAGTACTTC. Translated: CASSYGRGYQETQYF.